One and the same sample provided the 23 T cell receptor beta chains below, sequenced in a study of blood T cell repertoires in COVID-19. The table came from immunoSEQ multiplex PCR; TCRdb's copy has only in-frame clones and leaves some out. This sample carries 120,000 to 150,000 clones, 70% to 80% of them seen once, and the ten largest clones take 3.5% to 4.5%. What was sequenced was peripheral blood. These receptors originate from a man aged 55 to 70 with acute or convalescent COVID-19.

V usage is TRBV30 and J usage is TRBJ1-1, with 9 bases identical to TRBD1. V was clipped by 7 bases and J by 0 bases; unmatched bases: 3. CDR1 is GTSNPN, CDR2 SVGIG, per germline (reference sequence). This CDR3 region has 13 residues. The CDR3 region is CAYTGGLNTEAFF. The CDR3 nucleotides are TGTGCCTACACAGGGGGCTTGAACACTGAAGCTTTCTTT. Full variable domain (remainder filled in from reference TRBV30 and TRBJ1-1): SQTIHQWPATLVQPVGSPLSLECTVEGTSNPNLYWYRQAAGRGLQLLFYSVGIGQISSEVPQNLSASRPQDRQFILSSKKLLLSDSGFYLCAYTGGLNTEAFFGQGTRLTVV.

This clone was seen more than once but under ten times. The V and J genes are TRBV27 and TRBJ2-5; 9 positions agree with TRBD2. J was trimmed by 2 bases and V by 8 bases; bases with no gene match: 12. CDR1 and CDR2 (germline): MNHEY, SMNVEV (reference sequence). This CDR3 contains 16 residues. Written as DNA, the CDR3 is TGTGCCAGCGGGAGGGGTTCTAGCGGGATTCAAGAGACCCAGTACTTC. Translated, it gives CASGRGSSGIQETQYF.

The CDR3 region has the DNA TGTGCCTGCCGGGACACAAATAATTCACCCCTCCACTTT. This codes for CACRDTNNSPLHF. The chain employs TRBV28 and TRBJ1-6; D possibly corresponds to TRBD1 (6 bases). Trimming stripped 11 bases from V and 5 bases from J, with 13 bases between. CDR1 is MDHEN and CDR2 is SYDVKM in the germline V gene. The CDR3 loop spans 13 amino acids.

This rearrangement joins TRBV3-1 (or the pseudogene TRBV3-2) to TRBJ1-2, with D possibly TRBD1 on 5 matching bases. The CDR3 is made up of 14 amino acids. Trimming removed 0 bases from V and 8 bases from J, with 13 bases in between. Germline CDR1 reads LGHDT; CDR2 reads YNNKEL (reference sequence). The CDR3 loop is CASSQDLGRAGYTF. In nucleotides, the CDR3 is TGTGCCAGCAGCCAAGATCTTGGCAGGGCGGGCTACACCTTC.

This chain uses TRBV9 with TRBJ2-7; D unclear. Looked up from germline, CDR1 is SGDLS and CDR2 is YYNGEE. There are 11 residues in the CDR3. V lost 3 bases, J lost 3 bases, and 4 bases lay in between. The CDR3 bases are TGTGCCAGCAGCGCAGGCTACGAGCAGTACTTC. Protein: CASSAGYEQYF.

This chain uses TRBV5-1 with TRBJ2-1; 9 bases are shared with TRBD1. Trimming took 0 bases from V and 10 from J; bases not matched to a gene: 5. The CDR3 is made up of 14 amino acids. Germline CDR1 is SGHRS and CDR2 is YFSETQ. CDR3 in DNA: TGCGCCAGCAGCTTGGTGGGACAGGGCAGGGAGCAGTTCTTC. Amino acid sequence: CASSLVGQGREQFF.

The J gene is TRBJ2-3, the V gene TRBV28; D may be TRBD1 (6 bases). V was pared by 5 bases and J by 0 bases, with 15 bases between. Germline V gives CDR1 MDHEN, CDR2 SYDVKM. The CDR3 runs to 16 residues. The CDR3 here is CASSNVRGSSTDTQYF. The CDR3, as DNA: TGTGCCAGCAGTAACGTAAGGGGGTCTAGCACAGATACGCAGTATTTT.

This chain uses TRBV9 with TRBJ2-3, with D possibly matching TRBD2 (6 bases). Trimming removed 4 bases at V and 1 base at J, with 13 bases between. The CDR3 extends over 15 amino acids. Germline V gene sequence: CDR1 SGDLS, CDR2 YYNGEE. CDR3 residues: CASSTPSAGTDTQYF. Here the CDR3 DNA reads TGTGCCAGCAGCACCCCTAGCGCTGGCACAGATACGCAGTATTTT.

The chain links TRBV30 to TRBJ1-4; the match to TRBD1 covers 7 bases. The CDR3 has 12 amino acids. The V gene's germline CDR1 is GTSNPN and CDR2 SVGIG (reference sequence). With 2 bases clipped from V and 8 bases from J, the junction kept 2 bases outside the gene matches. In DNA form, the CDR3 reads TGTGCCTGGAGTACAGGGGAGGAAAAACTGTTTTTT. This gives the protein CAWSTGEEKLFF.

The genes are TRBV5-1 and TRBJ1-1, with a possible D match to TRBD1 (5 bases). The CDR3 extends over 15 amino acids. Trimming took off 4 bases at V and 1 base at J, with 14 bases between the two ends. Germline CDR1 and CDR2: SGHRS and YFSETQ. The CDR3 protein is CASSSIRQTNTEAFF. CDR3 nucleotide sequence: TGCGCCAGCAGCAGTATTCGACAGACGAACACTGAAGCTTTCTTT. Filled out from reference TRBV5-1 and TRBJ1-1, the complete variable domain reads KAGVTQTPRYLIKTRGQQVTLSCSPISGHRSVSWYQQTPGQGLQFLFEYFSETQRNKGNFPGRFSGRQFSNSRSEMNVSTLELGDSALYLCASSSIRQTNTEAFFGQGTRLTVV.

The chain couples TRBV5-4 to TRBJ2-6; D perhaps matches TRBD2 (5 bases). V was shortened by 0 bases and J by 2 bases, with 9 bases between the two germline ends. The CDR3 consists of 16 residues. Germline lookup yields CDR1 SGHNT and CDR2 YYREEE (reference sequence). The CDR3 loop reads CASSLELGAGANVLTF. CDR3 nucleotide sequence: TGTGCCAGCAGCTTGGAACTAGGTGCTGGGGCCAACGTCCTGACTTTC.

This clone was found once. The rearrangement uses TRBV19 and TRBJ2-3, with TRBD1 matching 8 bases. The CDR3 sequence is 15 residues long. The germline V gene encodes CDR1 LNHDA and CDR2 SQIVND (reference sequence). V dropped 6 bases and J dropped 2; count of bases not matched to a gene: 7. This CDR3 reads CASRKGQGFTDTQYF. The CDR3 region has the DNA TGTGCCAGTAGAAAAGGACAGGGTTTCACAGATACGCAGTATTTT.

The rearrangement links TRBV25-1 to TRBJ1-2; D not certain. Germline assignment: CDR1 MGHDK and CDR2 SYGVNS. Deletions cut 3 bases from V and 8 bases from J, with 19 bases between. The CDR3 totals 15 residues. The chain's CDR3 is CASSDQDRLARGYTF. Written as DNA, the CDR3 is TGTGCCAGCAGTGATCAAGACCGGTTGGCCAGGGGCTACACCTTC.

The chain is built from TRBV10-3 and TRBJ2-5; D gene ambiguous. The CDR3 has 14 residues. CDR1 is ENHRY and CDR2 is SYGVKD in the germline V gene. Trimming cost V 4 bases and J 2 bases, with 11 bases left between them. This CDR3 reads CAISGANAQETQYF. The CDR3 region has the DNA TGTGCCATCAGTGGGGCGAATGCACAAGAGACCCAGTACTTC.

The chain couples TRBV2 to TRBJ1-1; the D is unclear. Trimming pared 2 bases from V and 10 bases from J, leaving 8 bases between. Germline assignment: CDR1 SNHLY and CDR2 FYNNEI. This CDR3 spans 11 amino acids. The CDR3: CASSEQTGAFF. In DNA form, the CDR3 reads TGTGCCAGCAGTGAACAGACGGGAGCTTTCTTT.

J is TRBJ2-1 and V is TRBV29-1, with 10 bases that match TRBD1. Germline lookup yields CDR1 SQVTM and CDR2 ANQGSEA. The CDR3 covers 14 residues. V lost 7 bases and J lost 7; bases outside the gene matches: 10. The CDR3 loop is CSGEGQGSRNEQFF. For the CDR3, the DNA is TGCAGCGGCGAGGGACAGGGGTCCCGGAATGAGCAGTTCTTC.

The chain couples TRBV2 to TRBJ1-2; D perhaps matches TRBD1 (6 bases). Germline assignment: CDR1 SNHLY and CDR2 FYNNEI. This CDR3 has 12 residues. V was pared by 11 bases and J by 4 bases, with 14 bases between. For the CDR3, the DNA is TGTGCCTGCGCCAAGGACAGCTATGGCTACACCTTC. This sequence encodes CACAKDSYGYTF.

The CDR3 reads CASSGGRGHGVGEQYF. The CDR3 coding sequence is TGTGCCAGCAGTGGAGGGAGGGGACACGGAGTTGGGGAGCAGTACTTC. V and J are TRBV2 and TRBJ2-7; the D gene is possibly TRBD2 (7 bases). This CDR3 comprises 16 residues. CDR1 and CDR2 from the germline V gene are SNHLY and FYNNEI. Trimming pared 4 bases from V and 7 bases from J, leaving 23 bases between.

V is TRBV5-1 and J is TRBJ2-7; TRBD2 might be the D (5 bases). V lost 3 bases and J lost 9, with 19 bases in between. The CDR3 has 14 residues. The V gene's germline CDR1 is SGHRS and CDR2 YFSETQ. The CDR3 loop reads CASSSEGSLRVQYF. CDR3 nucleotides: TGCGCCAGCAGCTCTGAGGGATCTCTCCGAGTGCAGTACTTC.

The chain uses TRBV27 and TRBJ2-3; TRBD2 is a possible D gene (5 bases). Germline loops: CDR1 MNHEY, CDR2 SMNVEV (reference sequence). The length of the CDR3 is 16 residues. The V and J ends lost 5 bases and 2 bases respectively, with 17 bases between them. CDR3 sequence reads: CASSPFSARATDTQYF. CDR3 nucleotide sequence: TGTGCCAGCAGTCCCTTTAGCGCGAGGGCCACAGATACGCAGTATTTT.

The chain combines TRBV28 with TRBJ1-2; 10 positions agree with TRBD1. The CDR3 has 17 amino acids. Germline lookup yields CDR1 MDHEN and CDR2 SYDVKM. J was trimmed by 8 bases and V by 3 bases; bases with no gene match: 15. The CDR3 sequence: CASSFPDPDRGRLGYTF. As DNA, the CDR3 is TGTGCCAGCAGTTTTCCTGATCCCGACAGGGGGCGTCTGGGCTACACCTTC.

The V and J genes are TRBV6-2 or TRBV6-3 and TRBJ2-7; 7 bases are a match to TRBD2. The V gene end was trimmed by 4 bases and the J gene end by 8 bases; junction bases not matched to a gene: 11. The CDR3 is 14 amino acids. Germline V gives CDR1 MNHEY, CDR2 SVGEGT. The CDR3 region has the DNA TGTGCCAGCAGTTCCGGACTAGGGTCTACGAAGCAGTACTTC. This codes for CASSSGLGSTKQYF.

The chain recombines TRBV5-4 with TRBJ2-5; D might be TRBD2 (6 bases). This CDR3 has 13 residues. CDR1 and CDR2 from the germline V gene are SGHNT and YYREEE (reference sequence). The V end lost 2 bases, the J end lost 4 bases, and 9 bases lay between the germline ends. The CDR3 protein is CASSFGGGETQYF. The CDR3 DNA follows: TGTGCCAGCAGCTTCGGGGGAGGAGAGACCCAGTACTTC.